The present entry profiles one T cell receptor (beta chain) with its context. Its antigen is not identified. The CDR3 extends over 15 amino acids. Germline-derived CDR1 and CDR2 are LNHDA and SQIVND (reference sequence). This record belongs to a study of CXCR3-negative and CXCR3-positive naive CD8 T cells. General study findings and limits: Both naive subsets carried similar amounts of surface CD5, so TCR strength was inferred from TRB CDR3 properties.

5' RACE that incorporated UMI labels was used to prepare the TRB cDNA libraries. With the 5' RACE reads reprocessed, TCRdb shows one record per CDR3 protein and no DNA. The table lists approximately 5,300 distinct CDR3 sequences. V is TRBV19 and J is TRBJ1-5. Material: naive CXCR3- CD8+ T cells from blood. Regarding subset: CD45RO-CCR7+CD27+CD95- naive CD8+ T cells lacking CXCR3 (TNR3-). The TCR was taken from a human donor in good health. Some clones in this sample may be carry-over from other donors' samples. The CDR3: CASSIAGRLNQPQHF.